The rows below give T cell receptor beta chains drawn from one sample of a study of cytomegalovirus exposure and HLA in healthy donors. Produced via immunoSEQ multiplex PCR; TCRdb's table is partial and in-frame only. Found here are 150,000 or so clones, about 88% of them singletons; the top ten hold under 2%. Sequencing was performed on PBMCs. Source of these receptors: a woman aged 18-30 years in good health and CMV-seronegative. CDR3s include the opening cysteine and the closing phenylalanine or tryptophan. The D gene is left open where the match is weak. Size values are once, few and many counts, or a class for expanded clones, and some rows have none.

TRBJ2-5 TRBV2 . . CASALQGQTAGTQYF TGTGCCAGCGCGCTTCAAGGACAGACCGCCGGGACCCAGTACTTC
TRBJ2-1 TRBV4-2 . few CASSRGLGALKSSYNEQFF TGTGCCAGCAGCCGGGGGTTGGGGGCACTAAAGAGCTCCTACAATGAGCAGTTCTTC
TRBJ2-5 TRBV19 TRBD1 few CASSRGTGLQETQYF TGTGCCAGTAGTCGCGGGACAGGGCTCCAAGAGACCCAGTACTTC
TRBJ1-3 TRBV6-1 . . CASRPTQYSGNTIYF TGTGCCAGCAGACCGACACAGTACTCTGGAAACACCATATATTTT
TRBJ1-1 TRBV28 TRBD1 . CASSPRGLRTEAFF TGTGCCAGCAGCCCCAGGGGGCTCAGGACTGAAGCTTTCTTT
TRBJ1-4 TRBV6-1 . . CASSEGAGSLSQTEKLFF TGTGCCAGCAGTGAAGGGGCAGGGTCTCTGTCCCAAACTGAAAAACTGTTTTTT
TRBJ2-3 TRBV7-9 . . CASSKLEVGTDTQYF TGTGCCAGCAGCAAACTAGAGGTAGGGACAGATACGCAGTATTTT
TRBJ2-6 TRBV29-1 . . CSVANSSGANVLTF TGCAGCGTTGCTAACAGCTCTGGGGCCAACGTCCTGACTTTC
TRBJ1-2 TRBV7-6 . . CASSLNPGTYGYTF TGTGCCAGCAGCCTAAATCCGGGTACCTATGGCTACACCTTC
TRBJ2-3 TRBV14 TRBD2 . CASSYGGGTDTQYF TGTGCCAGCAGCTACGGGGGGGGTACAGATACGCAGTATTTT
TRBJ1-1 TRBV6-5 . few CASSYSGGSTEAFF TGTGCCAGCAGTTACTCAGGGGGTAGCACTGAAGCTTTCTTT
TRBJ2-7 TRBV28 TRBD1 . CASLLRDREVGEQYF TGTGCCAGCCTTCTGAGGGACAGGGAGGTAGGCGAGCAGTACTTC
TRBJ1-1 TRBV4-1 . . CASSQDRTREGAFF TGCGCCAGCAGCCAAGATAGGACGAGGGAAGGGGCTTTCTTT
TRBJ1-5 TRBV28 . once CASSLYGLNYNQPQHF TGTGCCAGCAGCCTTTATGGACTAAATTACAATCAGCCCCAGCATTTT
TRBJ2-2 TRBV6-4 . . CASSVATGGHGELFF TGTGCCAGCAGTGTGGCGACGGGGGGCCACGGGGAGCTGTTTTTT
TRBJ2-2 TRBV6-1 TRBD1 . CASSERTGGDTGELFF TGTGCCAGCAGTGAGAGGACAGGGGGCGACACCGGGGAGCTGTTTTTT
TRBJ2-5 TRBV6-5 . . CASSFESTQETQYF TGTGCCAGCAGTTTCGAGAGCACCCAAGAGACCCAGTACTTC
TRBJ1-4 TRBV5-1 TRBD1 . CASSQTGANEKLFF TGCGCCAGCAGCCAAACAGGGGCGAATGAAAAACTGTTTTTT
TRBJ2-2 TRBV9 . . CASSPVQGSTGELFF TGTGCCAGCAGCCCGGTACAGGGATCCACCGGGGAGCTGTTTTTT
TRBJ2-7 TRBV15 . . CATSPSGSRYEQYF TGTGCCACCAGCCCCTCCGGGAGTCGCTACGAGCAGTACTTC
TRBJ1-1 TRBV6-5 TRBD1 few CASSTGGAMTEAFF TGTGCCAGCAGTACAGGGGGCGCGATGACTGAAGCTTTCTTT
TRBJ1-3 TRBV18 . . CASSPNDAAGNTIYF TGTGCCAGCTCACCTAACGATGCAGCTGGAAACACCATATATTTT
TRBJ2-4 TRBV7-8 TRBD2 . CASSSRLAGISPMGIQYF TGTGCCAGCAGCTCCCGACTAGCGGGGATATCTCCAATGGGCATTCAGTACTTC
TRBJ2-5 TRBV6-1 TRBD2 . CASSVSAGGPPETQYF TGTGCCAGCAGTGTCTCTGCGGGGGGGCCCCCAGAGACCCAGTACTTC
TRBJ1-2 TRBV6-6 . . CASSPGVNYGYTF TGTGCCAGCAGCCCGGGGGTTAACTATGGCTACACCTTC
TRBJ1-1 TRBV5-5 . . CASSLYGGRTEAFF TGTGCCAGCAGCTTATACGGAGGTCGAACTGAAGCTTTCTTT
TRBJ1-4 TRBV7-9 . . CASSPAGGPNEKLFF TGTGCCAGCAGCCCCGCGGGCGGTCCTAATGAAAAACTGTTTTTT
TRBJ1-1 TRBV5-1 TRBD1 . CASSATTGVYTEAFF TGCGCCAGCAGCGCCACGACAGGGGTTTACACTGAAGCTTTCTTT